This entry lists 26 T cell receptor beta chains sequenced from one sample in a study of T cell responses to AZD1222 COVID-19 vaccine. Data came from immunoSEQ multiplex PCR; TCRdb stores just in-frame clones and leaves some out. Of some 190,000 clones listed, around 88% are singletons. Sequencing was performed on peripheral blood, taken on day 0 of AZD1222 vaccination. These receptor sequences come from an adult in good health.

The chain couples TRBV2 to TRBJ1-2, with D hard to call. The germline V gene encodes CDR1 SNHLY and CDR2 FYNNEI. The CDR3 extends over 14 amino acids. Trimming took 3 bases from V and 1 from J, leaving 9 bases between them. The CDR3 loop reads CASSDWRDNYGYTF. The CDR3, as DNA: TGTGCCAGCAGTGACTGGCGAGATAACTATGGCTACACCTTC.

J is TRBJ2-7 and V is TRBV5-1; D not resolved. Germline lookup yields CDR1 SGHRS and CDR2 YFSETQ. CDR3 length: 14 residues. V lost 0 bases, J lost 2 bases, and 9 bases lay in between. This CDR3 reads CASSLGTVPYEQYF. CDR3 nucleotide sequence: TGCGCCAGCAGCTTGGGAACGGTCCCCTACGAGCAGTACTTC.

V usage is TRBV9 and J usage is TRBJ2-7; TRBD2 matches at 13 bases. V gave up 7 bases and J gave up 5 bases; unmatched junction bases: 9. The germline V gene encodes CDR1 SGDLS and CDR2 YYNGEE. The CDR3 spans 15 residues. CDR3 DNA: TGTGCCAGCGCAAGGACTAGCGGGGGCAGGAACGAGCAGTACTTC. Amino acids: CASARTSGGRNEQYF.

CDR3: CASSEQGGITEAFF. CDR3 DNA sequence: TGTGCCAGCAGTGAACAGGGTGGAATCACTGAAGCTTTCTTT. V gene TRBV25-1 combines with J gene TRBJ1-1; tentatively, D is TRBD1 (5 bases). From germline, CDR1 is MGHDK and CDR2 SYGVNS. CDR3 length: 14 residues. Trimming pared 2 bases from V and 4 bases from J, leaving 11 bases between.

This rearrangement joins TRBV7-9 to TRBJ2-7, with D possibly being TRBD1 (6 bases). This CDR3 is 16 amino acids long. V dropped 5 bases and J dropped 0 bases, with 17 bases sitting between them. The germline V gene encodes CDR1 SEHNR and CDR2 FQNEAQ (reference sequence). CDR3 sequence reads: CASSPGTPESSYEQYF. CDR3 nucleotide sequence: TGTGCCAGCAGCCCAGGGACACCCGAGAGCTCCTACGAGCAGTACTTC.

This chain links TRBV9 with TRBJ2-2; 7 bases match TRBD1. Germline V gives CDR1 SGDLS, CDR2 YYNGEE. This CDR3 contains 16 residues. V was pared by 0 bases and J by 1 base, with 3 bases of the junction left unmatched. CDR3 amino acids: CASSVGGQVNTGELFF. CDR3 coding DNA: TGTGCCAGCAGCGTAGGAGGACAGGTGAACACCGGGGAGCTGTTTTTT.

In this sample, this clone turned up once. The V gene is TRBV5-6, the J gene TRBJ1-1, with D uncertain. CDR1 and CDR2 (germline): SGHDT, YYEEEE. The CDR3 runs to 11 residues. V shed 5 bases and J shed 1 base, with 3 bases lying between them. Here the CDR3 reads CASSRNTEAFF. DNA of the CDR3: TGTGCCAGCAGTCGGAACACTGAAGCTTTCTTT.

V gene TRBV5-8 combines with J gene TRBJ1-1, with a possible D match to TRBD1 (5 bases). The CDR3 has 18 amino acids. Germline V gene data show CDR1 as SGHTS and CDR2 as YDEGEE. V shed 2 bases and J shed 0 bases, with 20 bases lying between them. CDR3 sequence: CASSFQGTAGSMNTEAFF. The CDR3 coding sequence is TGTGCCAGCAGCTTCCAGGGCACAGCCGGCTCTATGAACACTGAAGCTTTCTTT. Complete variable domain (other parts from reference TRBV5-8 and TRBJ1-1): EAGVTQSPTHLIKTRGQQATLRCSPISGHTSVYWYQQALGLGLQFLLWYDEGEERNRGNFPPRFSGRQFPNYSSELNVNALELEDSALYLCASSFQGTAGSMNTEAFFGQGTRLTVV.

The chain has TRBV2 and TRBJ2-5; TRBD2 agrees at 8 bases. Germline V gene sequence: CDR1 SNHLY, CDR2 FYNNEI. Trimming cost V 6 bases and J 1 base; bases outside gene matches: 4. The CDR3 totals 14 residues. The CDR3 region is CASRDSGAQETQYF. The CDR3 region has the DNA TGTGCCAGCAGGGATAGCGGGGCCCAAGAGACCCAGTACTTC.

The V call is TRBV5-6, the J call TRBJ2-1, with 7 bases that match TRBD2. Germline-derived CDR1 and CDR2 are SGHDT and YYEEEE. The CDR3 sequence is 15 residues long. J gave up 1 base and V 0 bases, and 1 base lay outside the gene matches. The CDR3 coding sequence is TGTGCCAGCAGCTTGGAGCGGGGTTCCTACAATGAGCAGTTCTTC. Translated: CASSLERGSYNEQFF.

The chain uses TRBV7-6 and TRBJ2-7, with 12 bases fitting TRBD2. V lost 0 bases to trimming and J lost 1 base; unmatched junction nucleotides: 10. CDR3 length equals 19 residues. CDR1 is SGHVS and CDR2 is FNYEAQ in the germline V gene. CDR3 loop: CASSLAWTSGARISYEQYF. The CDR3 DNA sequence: TGTGCCAGCAGCTTAGCGTGGACTAGCGGGGCTCGAATATCCTACGAGCAGTACTTC.

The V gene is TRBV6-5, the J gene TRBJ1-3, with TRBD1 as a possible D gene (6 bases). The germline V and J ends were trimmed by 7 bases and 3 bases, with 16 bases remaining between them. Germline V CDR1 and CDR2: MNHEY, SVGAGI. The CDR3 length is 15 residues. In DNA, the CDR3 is TGTGCCAGCATGTCGGTCGGGGGCCTTGGAAACACCATATATTTT. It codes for CASMSVGGLGNTIYF.

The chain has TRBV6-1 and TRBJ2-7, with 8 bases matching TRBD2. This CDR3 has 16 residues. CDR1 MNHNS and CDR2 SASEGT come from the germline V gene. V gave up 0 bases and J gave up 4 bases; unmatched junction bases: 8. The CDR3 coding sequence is TGTGCCAGCAGTGAAGCCCTCGGGGGGGCGAGGTACGAGCAGTACTTC. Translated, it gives CASSEALGGARYEQYF.

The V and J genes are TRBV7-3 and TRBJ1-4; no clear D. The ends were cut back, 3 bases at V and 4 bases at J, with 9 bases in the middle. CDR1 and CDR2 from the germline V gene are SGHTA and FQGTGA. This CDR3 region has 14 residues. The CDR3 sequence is CASSFDRNNEKLFF. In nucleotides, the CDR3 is TGTGCCAGCAGCTTCGATCGAAATAATGAAAAACTGTTTTTT.

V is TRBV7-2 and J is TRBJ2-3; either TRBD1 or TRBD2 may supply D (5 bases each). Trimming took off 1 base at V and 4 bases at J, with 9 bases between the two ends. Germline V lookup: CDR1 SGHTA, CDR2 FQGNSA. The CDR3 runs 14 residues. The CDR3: CASSLVGRADTQYF. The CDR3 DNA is TGTGCCAGCAGCTTAGTGGGGCGGGCAGATACGCAGTATTTT.

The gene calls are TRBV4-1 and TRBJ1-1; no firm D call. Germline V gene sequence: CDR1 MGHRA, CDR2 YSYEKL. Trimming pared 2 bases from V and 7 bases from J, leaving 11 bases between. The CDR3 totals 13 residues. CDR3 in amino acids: CASSQRTANEAFF. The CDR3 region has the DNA TGCGCCAGCAGCCAACGGACCGCCAATGAAGCTTTCTTT.

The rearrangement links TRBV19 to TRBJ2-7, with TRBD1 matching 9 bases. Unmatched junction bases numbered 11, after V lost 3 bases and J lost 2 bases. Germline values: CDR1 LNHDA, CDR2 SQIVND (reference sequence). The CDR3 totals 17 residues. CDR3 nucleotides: TGTGCCAGTAGTATTAGGATTCTCGGACAGGGGCCCTACGAGCAGTACTTC. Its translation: CASSIRILGQGPYEQYF. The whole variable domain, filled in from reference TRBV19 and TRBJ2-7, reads DGGITQSPKYLFRKEGQNVTLSCEQNLNHDAMYWYRQDPGQGLRLIYYSQIVNDFQKGDIAEGYSVSREKKESFPLTVTSAQKNPTAFYLCASSIRILGQGPYEQYFGPGTRLTVT.

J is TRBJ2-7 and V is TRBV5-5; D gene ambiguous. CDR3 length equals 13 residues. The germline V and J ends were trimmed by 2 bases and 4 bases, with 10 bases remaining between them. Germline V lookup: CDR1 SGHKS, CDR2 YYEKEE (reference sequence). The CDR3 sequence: CASSFGRRYEQYF. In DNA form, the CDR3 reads TGTGCCAGCAGCTTTGGACGGAGATACGAGCAGTACTTC.

DNA for the CDR3: TGTGCCAGCAGTTACTCGTCCGGGTCGAACACCGGGGAGCTGTTTTTT. It translates to CASSYSSGSNTGELFF. The J gene is TRBJ2-2, the V gene TRBV6-5; D remains unclear. CDR1 and CDR2 (germline): MNHEY, SVGAGI. V was pared by 0 bases and J by 0 bases, with 8 bases between. This CDR3 contains 16 residues.

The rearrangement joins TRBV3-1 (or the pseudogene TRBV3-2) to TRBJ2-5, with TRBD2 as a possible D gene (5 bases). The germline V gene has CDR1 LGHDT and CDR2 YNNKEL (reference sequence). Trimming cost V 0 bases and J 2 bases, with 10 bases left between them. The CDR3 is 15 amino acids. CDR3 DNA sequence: TGTGCCAGCAGCCAAGAAAGCGGCTGGCAAGAGACCCAGTACTTC. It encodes CASSQESGWQETQYF.

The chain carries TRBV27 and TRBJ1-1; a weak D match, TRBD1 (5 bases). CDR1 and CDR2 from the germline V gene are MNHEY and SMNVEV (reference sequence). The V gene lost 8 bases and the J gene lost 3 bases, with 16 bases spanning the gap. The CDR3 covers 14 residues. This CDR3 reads CASRWTKRDTEAFF. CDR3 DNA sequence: TGTGCCAGCCGTTGGACAAAAAGGGACACTGAAGCTTTCTTT.

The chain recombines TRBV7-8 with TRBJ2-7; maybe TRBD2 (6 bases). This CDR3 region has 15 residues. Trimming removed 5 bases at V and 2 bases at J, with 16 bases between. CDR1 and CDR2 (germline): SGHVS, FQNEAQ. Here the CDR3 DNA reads TGTGCCAGCAGCCCGGAGACAGAGCGGGCCTACGAGCAGTACTTC. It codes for CASSPETERAYEQYF.

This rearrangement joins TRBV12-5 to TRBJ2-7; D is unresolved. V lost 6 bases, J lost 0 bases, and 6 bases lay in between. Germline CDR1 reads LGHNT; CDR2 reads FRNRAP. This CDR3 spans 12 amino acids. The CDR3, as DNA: TGTGCTAGTGGCCCAAACTCCTACGAGCAGTACTTC. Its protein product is CASGPNSYEQYF.

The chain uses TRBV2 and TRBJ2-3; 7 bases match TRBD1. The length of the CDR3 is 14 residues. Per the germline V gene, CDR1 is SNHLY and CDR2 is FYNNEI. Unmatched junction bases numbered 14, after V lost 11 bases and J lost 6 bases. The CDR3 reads CAGHRTDRADTQYF. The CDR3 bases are TGTGCCGGCCACCGTACAGACAGGGCCGATACGCAGTATTTT. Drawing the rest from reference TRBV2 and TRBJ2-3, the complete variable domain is EPEVTQTPSHQVTQMGQEVILRCVPISNHLYFYWYRQILGQKVEFLVSFYNNEISEKSEIFDDQFSVERPDGSNFTLKIRSTKLEDSAMYFCAGHRTDRADTQYFGPGTRLTVL.

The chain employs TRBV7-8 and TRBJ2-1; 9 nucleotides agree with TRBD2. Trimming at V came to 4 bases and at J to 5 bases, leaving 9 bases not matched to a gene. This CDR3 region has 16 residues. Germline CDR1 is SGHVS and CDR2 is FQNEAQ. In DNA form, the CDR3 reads TGTGCCAGCAGCTCAGTTGGGAGCGGGGGGAACAATGAGCAGTTCTTC. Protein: CASSSVGSGGNNEQFF. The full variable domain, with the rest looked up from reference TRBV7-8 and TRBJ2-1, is GAGVSQSPRYKVAKRGQDVALRCDPISGHVSLFWYQQALGQGPEFLTYFQNEAQLDKSGLPSDRFFAERPEGSVSTLKIQRTQQEDSAVYLCASSSVGSGGNNEQFFGPGTRLTVL.

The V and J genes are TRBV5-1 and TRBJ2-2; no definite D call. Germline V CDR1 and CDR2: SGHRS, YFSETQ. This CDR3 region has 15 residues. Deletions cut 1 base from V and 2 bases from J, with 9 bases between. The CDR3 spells CASSLIPGNTGELFF. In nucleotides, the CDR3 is TGCGCCAGCAGCTTGATTCCCGGCAACACCGGGGAGCTGTTTTTT.